These 20 T cell receptor beta chains were all obtained from the same sample, sequenced in a study of cytomegalovirus exposure and HLA in healthy donors. The PCR contained 60 Vbeta and 13 Jbeta primers. Produced via immunoSEQ multiplex PCR; TCRdb's table is partial and in-frame only. The sample includes approximately 93,000 clones, nearly 80% of them seen just once. The sequenced sample was PBMCs. The receptors stem from a woman in her thirties or forties in good health and CMV-seronegative.

Comments on this clone: Germline and junction disagree at one end, which may indicate a read error. This chain connects TRBV7-7 to TRBJ2-2; 14 nucleotides agree with TRBD2. CDR3 length equals 18 residues. Germline V gene data show CDR1 as SSHAT and CDR2 as FNYEAQ (reference sequence). The CDR3 sequence is CASTATSGGVANTGELFF. In DNA form, the CDR3 reads TGTGCTAGCACCGCGACTAGCGGGGGGGTTGCGAACACCGGGGAGCTGTTTTTT.

V usage is TRBV5-1 and J usage is TRBJ2-1; 11 nucleotides match TRBD2. Trimming removed 3 bases from V and 12 bases from J; junction bases left unmatched: 11. This CDR3 is 15 amino acids long. Germline CDR1 and CDR2: SGHRS and YFSETQ. CDR3 nucleotide sequence: TGCGCCAGCAGCTCCGGGACTAGCGGAGATCTGGGGCAGTTCTTC. Amino acid sequence: CASSSGTSGDLGQFF.

This clone was counted between two and nine times. The rearrangement joins TRBV5-5 to TRBJ1-1, with 9 bases that match TRBD1. This CDR3 is built from 14 residues. V was pared by 6 bases and J by 2 bases, with 5 bases of the junction left unmatched. In germline, CDR1 is SGHKS, CDR2 YYEKEE (reference sequence). DNA for the CDR3: TGTGCCAGCACGGGACAGGGCTCTAACACTGAAGCTTTCTTT. It yields the protein CASTGQGSNTEAFF.

The chain links TRBV20-1 to TRBJ2-7; tentatively, D is TRBD2 (5 bases). Trimming pared 4 bases from V and 5 bases from J, leaving 9 bases between. CDR3 length: 11 residues. Germline values: CDR1 DFQATT, CDR2 SNEGSKA (reference sequence). As DNA, the CDR3 is TGCAGTGCTACGGGATTTGACGAGCAGTACTTC. This gives the protein CSATGFDEQYF.

The chain couples TRBV19 to TRBJ1-5; 10 bases fit TRBD1. The CDR3 extends over 13 amino acids. V gave up 8 bases and J gave up 9 bases; unmatched junction bases: 7. Looked up from germline, CDR1 is LNHDA and CDR2 is SQIVND (reference sequence). The CDR3 nucleotides read TGTGCCAGTTCTCCGGGACAGGGGTCGCCCCAGCATTTT. Its protein product is CASSPGQGSPQHF.

The V call is TRBV28, the J call TRBJ1-1, with 8 nucleotides matching TRBD1. The CDR3 consists of 13 residues. CDR1 and CDR2 (germline): MDHEN, SYDVKM. The V segment lost 7 bases and the J segment 6 bases; nucleotides outside the gene matches: 7. This CDR3 is CASTGQGLPEAFF. Written as DNA, the CDR3 is TGTGCCAGCACTGGACAGGGACTTCCTGAAGCTTTCTTT.

The genes are TRBV6-1 and TRBJ2-1, with D possibly being TRBD1 (6 bases). Germline-derived CDR1 and CDR2 are MNHNS and SASEGT. Trimming pared 5 bases from V and 2 bases from J, leaving 13 bases between. The CDR3 has 15 amino acids. The CDR3 spells CASSITGTPYNEQFF. The CDR3 nucleotides read TGTGCCAGCAGTATTACAGGGACACCCTACAATGAGCAGTTCTTC.

The chain joins TRBV2 to TRBJ2-5; TRBD2 might be the D (5 bases). Germline V gene sequence: CDR1 SNHLY, CDR2 FYNNEI. This CDR3 is 13 amino acids long. Deletions cut 4 bases from V and 5 bases from J, with 11 bases between. In nucleotides, the CDR3 is TGTGCCAGCAGTGGCCTAGCAATTGAGACCCAGTACTTC. Translating it yields CASSGLAIETQYF.

Only one count was recorded for this clone. CDR3 sequence (DNA): TGTGCCAGCAGTTCAAACTATGGCTACACCTTC. This encodes CASSSNYGYTF. J is TRBJ1-2 and V is TRBV28, with D unresolved. The CDR3 runs to 11 residues. V was shortened by 4 bases and J by 2 bases, with 2 bases between the two germline ends. Germline CDR1 MDHEN, CDR2 SYDVKM.

The gene calls are TRBV5-1 and TRBJ2-7; 7 positions agree with TRBD1. With 5 bases clipped from V and 5 bases from J, the junction kept 13 bases outside the gene matches. Germline V gene lookup returns CDR1 SGHRS and CDR2 YFSETQ. This CDR3 comprises 15 residues. The CDR3 protein is CASSGTAGGPHEQYF. CDR3 DNA: TGCGCCAGCAGTGGGACGGCAGGGGGACCCCACGAGCAGTACTTC.

The genes are TRBV5-1 and TRBJ1-4; D is perhaps TRBD1 (6 bases). The V end was cut by 7 bases, the J end by 6 bases, with 19 bases between. The CDR3 is made up of 15 amino acids. Germline assignment: CDR1 SGHRS and CDR2 YFSETQ. The CDR3 sequence: CASPGGAWADEKLFF. The CDR3 DNA reads TGCGCCAGCCCGGGGGGGGCCTGGGCAGATGAAAAACTGTTTTTT.

This clone was counted a few times. The rearrangement joins TRBV7-3 to TRBJ1-1; D is unclear. Germline-derived CDR1 and CDR2 are SGHTA and FQGTGA. The CDR3 extends over 13 amino acids. Trimming removed 5 bases from V and 3 bases from J, with 10 bases in between. The CDR3: CASSIQLDTEAFF. CDR3 nucleotides: TGTGCCAGCAGCATACAGTTAGACACTGAAGCTTTCTTT. The complete variable domain, with remaining parts taken from reference TRBV7-3 and TRBJ1-1, reads GAGVSQTPSNKVTEKGKYVELRCDPISGHTALYWYRQSLGQGPEFLIYFQGTGAADDSGLPNDRFFAVRPEGSVSTLKIQRTERGDSAVYLCASSIQLDTEAFFGQGTRLTVV.

The table lists this clone with a count of one. The V call is TRBV18, the J call TRBJ2-1; a possible D gene is TRBD2 (7 bases). Trimming removed 6 bases from V and 9 bases from J, with 24 bases in between. Germline loops: CDR1 KGHSH, CDR2 LQKENI. The CDR3 contains 16 residues. CDR3 protein: CASSILRGGGLGEQFF. The CDR3 coding sequence is TGTGCCAGCTCGATTCTTCGTGGGGGGGGCCTCGGTGAGCAGTTCTTC.

The V call is TRBV7-6, the J call TRBJ2-3; 7 positions agree with TRBD1. CDR1 SGHVS and CDR2 FNYEAQ come from the germline V gene. The CDR3 loop spans 14 amino acids. J lost 6 bases, V lost 5 bases, and 8 bases had no gene match. The CDR3 coding sequence is TGTGCCAGCAGCCAAGCAGGGGGTGGGGATACGCAGTATTTT. As protein: CASSQAGGGDTQYF.

This clone appeared a few times. V gene TRBV19 combines with J gene TRBJ2-5, with 8 bases fitting TRBD2. CDR1 and CDR2 from the germline V gene are LNHDA and SQIVND (reference sequence). This CDR3 comprises 13 residues. With 5 bases clipped from V and 5 bases from J, the junction kept 4 bases outside the gene matches. The CDR3 region has the DNA TGTGCCAGTAGTGGCGGGGGGCGGGAGACCCAGTACTTC. Translated, it gives CASSGGGRETQYF.

The chain has TRBV4-2 and TRBJ2-5; tentatively, D is TRBD1 (5 bases). The J call may not be correct, given that the DNA end is closer to TRBJ2-7. The CDR3 contains 13 residues. CDR1 is LGHNA, CDR2 YNFKEQ, per germline. The DNA of the CDR3 is TGTGCCAGCAGCCCTCAGGGATACGACGAGCAGTACTTC. It translates to CASSPQGYDEQYF.

This chain connects TRBV30 to TRBJ1-1; D may be TRBD1 (6 bases). V shed 5 bases and J shed 0 bases, with 13 bases lying between them. Looked up from germline, CDR1 is GTSNPN and CDR2 is SVGIG (reference sequence). The CDR3 totals 14 residues. As DNA, the CDR3 is TGTGCCTGGGCCAGGGACATCTTGAACACTGAAGCTTTCTTT. The encoded protein is CAWARDILNTEAFF.

The chain is built from TRBV7-3 and TRBJ2-1; D gene ambiguous. Per the germline V gene, CDR1 is SGHTA and CDR2 is FQGTGA. The V end lost 4 bases, the J end lost 0 bases, and 10 bases lay between the germline ends. CDR3 length: 15 amino acids. The CDR3 region has the DNA TGTGCCAGCAGCTGGGCTTTGAGCTCCTACAATGAGCAGTTCTTC. It is translated as CASSWALSSYNEQFF.

The chain is built from TRBV7-2 and TRBJ2-2, with unresolved D. Germline values: CDR1 SGHTA, CDR2 FQGNSA. V lost 4 bases to trimming and J lost 4 bases, with 10 bases between them. This CDR3 has 14 residues. CDR3 sequence (DNA): TGTGCCAGCAGCTCCATTGGCGGCACCGGGGAGCTGTTTTTT. Its translation is CASSSIGGTGELFF.

The chain couples TRBV6-5 to TRBJ2-7, with 9 bases aligning to TRBD1. Germline CDR1 reads MNHEY; CDR2 reads SVGAGI. J lost 3 bases, V lost 5 bases, and 2 bases had no gene match. CDR3 length: 13 amino acids. CDR3 residues: CASSRTGDYEQYF. The CDR3 nucleotides are TGTGCCAGCAGTAGGACAGGGGACTACGAGCAGTACTTC.